This T cell receptor (beta chain) was sequenced for a study of T cell responses to AZD1222 COVID-19 vaccine. The protocol was immunoSEQ multiplex PCR, while the TCRdb copy is restricted to in-frame clones and leaves out a portion. The table includes 150,000 to 200,000 clones, around 92% detected once. Per germline, CDR1 LNHDA and CDR2 SQIVND (reference sequence). CDR3 length equals 13 residues. The V gene lost 11 bases and the J gene lost 8 bases, with 18 bases spanning the gap. The sequence was collected from an adult in good health. Sequences were derived from peripheral blood, sampled on day 0 of MenACWY control vaccination. The chain uses TRBV19 and TRBJ1-4, with D uncertain. The CDR3 is CASRGRREEKLFF. The CDR3 DNA sequence: TGTGCCTCCCGCGGGCGCCGAGAGGAAAAACTGTTTTTT.